The 10 T cell receptor beta chains presented below share a single source sample, sequenced in a study of blood T cell repertoires in COVID-19. This table comes from immunoSEQ multiplex PCR, and its TCRdb copy is limited to in-frame clones, with some not included. The sample has around 500,000 clones; around 85% are singletons. Sequencing was carried out using PBMCs or T cells enriched from blood (not recorded which). The source is a woman between 55 and 75 years old who had recovered from COVID-19.

The chain employs TRBV3-1 (or the pseudogene TRBV3-2) and TRBJ1-5, with a tentative D call TRBD1 (5 bases). Trimming cost V 0 bases and J 6 bases, with 6 bases left between them. The CDR3 totals 13 residues. Germline V gene lookup returns CDR1 LGHDT and CDR2 YNNKEL (reference sequence). The CDR3 coding sequence is TGTGCCAGCAGCCAAGATCAGGGTCAGCCCCAGCATTTT. This encodes CASSQDQGQPQHF.

This sequence joins TRBV18 and TRBJ2-1; TRBD1 matches 7 bases. This CDR3 comprises 13 residues. The germline V gene has CDR1 KGHSH and CDR2 LQKENI. V lost 3 bases to trimming and J lost 6 bases; unmatched junction nucleotides: 2. For the CDR3, the DNA is TGTGCCAGCTCACCCGACAGGGTCAATGAGCAGTTCTTC. Residues: CASSPDRVNEQFF. Complete variable domain (other parts from reference TRBV18 and TRBJ2-1): NAGVMQNPRHLVRRRGQEARLRCSPMKGHSHVYWYRQLPEEGLKFMVYLQKENIIDESGMPKERFSAEFPKEGPSILRIQQVVRGDSAAYFCASSPDRVNEQFFGPGTRLTVL.

This chain joins TRBV4-1 and TRBJ2-1; TRBD2 is a possible D gene (6 bases). Germline assignment: CDR1 MGHRA and CDR2 YSYEKL. The V and J ends lost 0 bases and 0 bases respectively, with 12 bases between them. The CDR3 covers 17 residues. As DNA, the CDR3 is TGCGCCAGCAGCCAAGATCCCCGGGGGAGCTCCTACAATGAGCAGTTCTTC. This sequence encodes CASSQDPRGSSYNEQFF.

As DNA, the CDR3 is TGTGCCAGCAGTGAGGGTTGGTCTGAAGCTTTCTTT. Protein product: CASSEGWSEAFF. J is TRBJ1-1 and V is TRBV6-6; D unresolved. Germline V gene lookup returns CDR1 MNHNY and CDR2 SVGAGI (reference sequence). This CDR3 has 12 amino acids. Trimming pared 5 bases from V and 6 bases from J, leaving 10 bases between.

This clone is a singleton in its sample. J is TRBJ1-6 and V is TRBV10-3; 8 nucleotides agree with TRBD1. The CDR3 extends over 16 amino acids. Germline V lookup: CDR1 ENHRY, CDR2 SYGVKD. The J segment lost 4 bases and the V segment lost 0 bases, leaving 2 bases of the junction unmatched. The CDR3 loop reads CAISESGQVYNSPLHF. The CDR3 DNA sequence: TGTGCCATCAGTGAGTCGGGACAGGTTTATAATTCACCCCTCCACTTT.

The CDR3 nucleotides are TGTGCCAGCAGCTCCTCCGAGCGGGACCAGCCCCAGCATTTT. It translates to CASSSSERDQPQHF. The chain is built from TRBV7-8 and TRBJ1-5; D is possibly TRBD1 (5 bases). Trimming removed 4 bases at V and 7 bases at J, with 14 bases between. Germline V lookup: CDR1 SGHVS, CDR2 FQNEAQ. This CDR3 region has 14 residues.

The V and J genes are TRBV24-1 and TRBJ2-2; 7 bases agree with TRBD1. Germline V CDR1 and CDR2: KGHDR, SFDVKD. J gave up 1 base and V 1 base, and 5 bases lay outside the gene matches. The CDR3 runs 17 residues. The CDR3 nucleotides are TGTGCCACCAGTGATTTTTCCAGGACAGGGAACACCGGGGAGCTGTTTTTT. Translation gives CATSDFSRTGNTGELFF.

V gene TRBV9 combines with J gene TRBJ1-2, with D tentatively TRBD1 (6 bases). Germline V gene lookup returns CDR1 SGDLS and CDR2 YYNGEE. The CDR3 is 16 amino acids. Trimming pared 4 bases from V and 5 bases from J, leaving 21 bases between. CDR3 in DNA: TGTGCCAGCAGCCAACTAGTAGGGGAGGGGGGTTATGGCTACACCTTC. Amino acid sequence: CASSQLVGEGGYGYTF. The variable domain in full, completed from reference TRBV9 and TRBJ1-2, reads DSGVTQTPKHLITATGQRVTLRCSPRSGDLSVYWYQQSLDQGLQFLIQYYNGEERAKGNILERFSAQQFPDLHSELNLSSLELGDSALYFCASSQLVGEGGYGYTFGSGTRLTVV.

The chain combines TRBV5-1 with TRBJ1-1; D is unclear. V was cut by 1 base and J by 3 bases, with 10 bases left in between. The CDR3 length is 14 residues. Germline V gene lookup returns CDR1 SGHRS and CDR2 YFSETQ. The CDR3 DNA reads as TGCGCCAGCAGCTTGAGGCGGGGAGACACTGAAGCTTTCTTT. It is translated as CASSLRRGDTEAFF.

CDR3: CASATSGGDNEQFF. The CDR3, as DNA: TGTGCCAGCGCGACTAGCGGGGGGGACAATGAGCAGTTCTTC. The V call is TRBV27, the J call TRBJ2-1; 14 bases are a match to TRBD2. Trimming took 8 bases from V and 5 from J; bases not matched to a gene: 2. The CDR3 length is 14 residues. Germline V gives CDR1 MNHEY, CDR2 SMNVEV (reference sequence).